This T cell receptor beta chain was identified in a study of shared clonotypes between healthy human individuals. Study conclusions and caveats: Compared with memory subsets, naive subsets generally had larger estimated richness.

In the naive CD8 group, cells lacked CD45RO and were positively selected for CCR7, so terminally differentiated effector memory CD45RA+ cells were left out. Authors' methods: With immunoSEQ giving junction-only sequences and no quality scores, filtering differed. Sequenced by immunoSEQ multiplex PCR; TCRdb stores in-frame clones only, minus some. V and J calls and clone size come straight from that table; D and trimming were deduced from the DNA. The sample lists nearly 2 million clones; approximately 94% were seen once. Germline-derived CDR1 and CDR2 are MDHEN and SYDVKM. This CDR3 contains 15 residues. With 5 bases clipped from V and 5 bases from J, the junction kept 12 bases outside the gene matches. This clone was counted once. The antigen remains undetermined.

The chain links TRBV28 to TRBJ2-7, with 7 bases matching TRBD1. This TCR came from a man aged 18 to 30 in good health. Specimen: naive CD8+ T cells sorted from blood. The CDR3 loop is CASSPTGQFSHEQYF. The DNA of the CDR3 is TGTGCCAGCAGTCCCACGGGACAGTTTTCTCACGAGCAGTACTTC.